The 12 T cell receptor beta chains in this list originate from one sample, sequenced in a study of CD8+ T cells in alopecia areata. RNA extraction and reverse transcription yielded cDNA as sequencing template. Clones were read by immunoSEQ multiplex PCR, and TCRdb kept only the in-frame ones, dropping some. The data hold approximately 220,000 clones, with roughly two fifths observed a single time. Treatment described: oral pan-JAK inhibitor, 5-10 mg twice daily. This material consisted of CD4+ T cells sorted from blood, taken around week 34, from a patient treated with tofacitinib. Receptor source: a human donor with alopecia areata.

In its sample, this clone was seen a few times. V and J are TRBV29-1 and TRBJ2-1, with D possibly called TRBD1 or TRBD2 (5 bases each). The V and J ends lost 6 bases and 5 bases respectively, with 5 bases between them. The CDR3 covers 10 residues. The germline V gene encodes CDR1 SQVTM and CDR2 ANQGSEA. The CDR3 spells CSVGDNEQFF. The CDR3 DNA reads TGCAGCGTGGGGGACAATGAGCAGTTCTTC.

This clone was seen a few times. The rearrangement links TRBV5-8 to TRBJ1-2; D gene uncertain. V gave up 3 bases and J gave up 4 bases, with 16 bases separating them. Germline V gene sequence: CDR1 SGHTS, CDR2 YDEGEE. The CDR3 loop spans 15 amino acids. CDR3 in amino acids: CASSSMMSFSYGYTF. The CDR3 DNA follows: TGTGCCAGCAGCTCGATGATGTCCTTTAGCTATGGCTACACCTTC.

This chain connects TRBV11-1 to TRBJ1-2; 10 bases are a match to TRBD1. CDR3 length: 13 amino acids. Germline CDR1 is SGHAT and CDR2 is FQDESV (reference sequence). Trimming took 5 bases from V and 9 from J; bases not matched to a gene: 6. The CDR3 DNA reads TGTGCCAGCAGCCCGACAGGGGGCCGACGCTACACCTTC. This codes for CASSPTGGRRYTF.

This clone was found a few times. The V and J genes are TRBV28 and TRBJ1-2; D is unresolved. This CDR3 contains 16 residues. Trimming pared 0 bases from V and 4 bases from J, leaving 15 bases between. Per the germline V gene, CDR1 is MDHEN and CDR2 is SYDVKM. The CDR3 region is CASSLWAPSTLYGYTF. CDR3 nucleotide sequence: TGTGCCAGCAGTTTATGGGCCCCCTCAACTCTCTATGGCTACACCTTC.

The chain carries TRBV5-1 and TRBJ2-1; 8 bases line up with TRBD2. The V gene's germline CDR1 is SGHRS and CDR2 YFSETQ. V lost 7 bases to trimming and J lost 9 bases; unmatched junction nucleotides: 15. The CDR3 loop spans 15 amino acids. The CDR3 DNA reads as TGCGCCAGCGGGTGGCTAGCGGGCTCCGATGGTGAGCAGTTCTTC. Translated, it gives CASGWLAGSDGEQFF.

The rearrangement uses TRBV10-3 and TRBJ1-1, with a possible D match to TRBD1 (5 bases). Deletions cut 4 bases from V and 11 bases from J, with 29 bases between. The CDR3 has 17 residues. Looked up from germline, CDR1 is ENHRY and CDR2 is SYGVKD. The CDR3 sequence is CAISAQPPQTDPLGAFF. In DNA form, the CDR3 reads TGTGCCATCAGTGCGCAACCTCCCCAGACAGACCCACTAGGGGCTTTCTTT.

This sequence joins TRBV30 and TRBJ1-1; weak D call: TRBD1 (5 bases). V was pared by 3 bases and J by 7 bases, with 21 bases between. This CDR3 has 15 amino acids. Germline values: CDR1 GTSNPN, CDR2 SVGIG (reference sequence). For the CDR3, the DNA is TGTGCCTGGAGACCATTCGGAGGGGTTATCATTGAAGCTTTCTTT. Protein product: CAWRPFGGVIIEAFF.

This clone was seen a few times. The chain employs TRBV5-1 and TRBJ2-5; either TRBD1 or TRBD2 may fit D (6 bases each). There are 16 residues in the CDR3. The V end was cut by 3 bases, the J end by 4 bases, with 19 bases between. Germline values: CDR1 SGHRS, CDR2 YFSETQ. The CDR3 coding sequence is TGCGCCAGCAGCTCGGGGGCCGTGGAGGGAGGAGAGACCCAGTACTTC. It encodes CASSSGAVEGGETQYF.

The table lists this clone with a few counts. The chain recombines TRBV30 with TRBJ2-1; possible D gene TRBD2, 5 bases. In germline, CDR1 is GTSNPN, CDR2 SVGIG (reference sequence). CDR3 size: 12 residues. V was pared by 2 bases and J by 7 bases, with 9 bases between. CDR3 coding DNA: TGTGCCTGGAGTCTTTCGGGGAATGAGCAGTTCTTC. Its translation is CAWSLSGNEQFF.

The chain uses TRBV5-1 and TRBJ2-5; D may correspond to TRBD1 or TRBD2 (5 bases each). Germline values: CDR1 SGHRS, CDR2 YFSETQ. Between the trimmed V and J ends, which lost 1 base and 5 bases, there was a span of 15 bases. This CDR3 is built from 15 residues. The CDR3 bases are TGCGCCAGCAGCTTGTCACCGGGGCCGGGGGAGACCCAGTACTTC. This translates into CASSLSPGPGETQYF.

This clone was detected many times. CDR3 in DNA: TGTGCCAGCAGTCTGGACGGGTCTGGGGCCAACGTCCTGACTTTC. Its protein product is CASSLDGSGANVLTF. V is TRBV6-1 and J is TRBJ2-6; D gene unclear. This CDR3 spans 15 amino acids. CDR1 is MNHNS, CDR2 SASEGT, per germline. V was pared by 5 bases and J by 1 base, with 9 bases between.

To note about this clone: Other nucleotide sequences from this sample produce the same CDR3. This chain uses TRBV9 with TRBJ1-1; D is uncertain. CDR3 length equals 13 residues. Between the trimmed V and J ends, which lost 0 bases and 3 bases, there was a span of 6 bases. Germline loops: CDR1 SGDLS, CDR2 YYNGEE. CDR3 sequence reads: CASSVEGDTEAFF. CDR3 coding DNA: TGTGCCAGCAGCGTAGAGGGAGACACTGAAGCTTTCTTT.